Following are 30 T cell receptor beta chains from one sample sequenced in a study of blood T cell repertoires in COVID-19. The repertoire was sequenced with immunoSEQ multiplex PCR; TCRdb's copy has only in-frame clones and lacks some. The sample includes about 94,000 clones, 80% of them seen just once. Sequencing was performed on peripheral blood. Receptor source: a human donor in a cohort sampled during active COVID-19.

The chain combines TRBV7-2 with TRBJ2-1; 7 positions agree with TRBD2. The CDR3 runs to 15 residues. CDR1 is SGHTA, CDR2 FQGNSA, per germline. Trimming removed 1 base from V and 6 bases from J; junction bases left unmatched: 6. CDR3 residues: CASSLVASGINEQFF. Written as DNA, the CDR3 is TGTGCCAGCAGCTTAGTCGCTAGCGGAATCAATGAGCAGTTCTTC.

The CDR3 DNA reads TGTGCCAGCTCAGCGGCAGCGGCGTACGAGCAGTACTTC. Its translation: CASSAAAAYEQYF. V gene TRBV18 combines with J gene TRBJ2-7; D is perhaps TRBD2 (5 bases). The germline CDR1 and CDR2 sequences are KGHSH and LQKENI. Trimming left V 5 bases short and J 4 bases short, with 12 bases between. The length of the CDR3 is 13 residues.

This sequence joins TRBV7-3 and TRBJ2-1; TRBD2 aligns across 8 bases. Germline V gene lookup returns CDR1 SGHTA and CDR2 FQGTGA. This CDR3 is built from 15 residues. J lost 6 bases, V lost 0 bases, and 4 bases had no gene match. The CDR3 DNA sequence: TGTGCCAGCAGCTTAACAGCGGGGGTGCCCAATGAGCAGTTCTTC. Its translation is CASSLTAGVPNEQFF.

J is TRBJ2-7 and V is TRBV3-1 (or the pseudogene TRBV3-2), with D unclear. V lost 3 bases, J lost 5 bases, and 11 bases lay in between. The CDR3 loop spans 13 amino acids. Per germline, CDR1 LGHDT and CDR2 YNNKEL (reference sequence). CDR3 protein: CASSHLNADEQYF. CDR3 in DNA: TGTGCCAGCAGCCATCTAAACGCGGACGAGCAGTACTTC.

The J gene is TRBJ2-6, the V gene TRBV19; 11 nucleotides line up with TRBD1. Looked up from germline, CDR1 is LNHDA and CDR2 is SQIVND (reference sequence). CDR3 length: 20 amino acids. The ends lost 5 bases at V and 1 base at J; junction bases unmatched: 13. The DNA for the CDR3 is TGTGCCAGTAGTGCTCTTGGGTTCGGACAGGGGGCTTCTGGGGCCAACGTCCTGACTTTC. Translation gives CASSALGFGQGASGANVLTF.

V and J are TRBV7-8 and TRBJ2-7, with a weak D call TRBD2 (6 bases). Trimming left V 2 bases short and J 4 bases short, with 15 bases between. This CDR3 spans 15 amino acids. Germline V gives CDR1 SGHVS, CDR2 FQNEAQ. The CDR3, as DNA: TGTGCCAGCAGCTTACTTGCCTCCGGGGGTTACGAGCAGTACTTC. Protein sequence: CASSLLASGGYEQYF.

V and J are TRBV29-1 and TRBJ2-7; no reliable D call. This CDR3 is built from 14 residues. The germline V gene encodes CDR1 SQVTM and CDR2 ANQGSEA. V was shortened by 6 bases and J by 0 bases, with 15 bases between the two germline ends. The CDR3 region is CSVSATVSSYEQYF. The CDR3 DNA is TGCAGCGTCTCCGCCACGGTGAGCTCCTACGAGCAGTACTTC.

J is TRBJ1-2 and V is TRBV28; the D gene is possibly TRBD1 (5 bases). Between the trimmed V and J ends, which lost 2 bases and 7 bases, there was a span of 14 bases. The CDR3 consists of 14 residues. The germline CDR1 and CDR2 sequences are MDHEN and SYDVKM. The CDR3 DNA sequence: TGTGCCAGCAGTTTAGGAGGGGAAATTAGTGGCTACACCTTC. As protein: CASSLGGEISGYTF.

In this sample, this clone turned up once. CDR3 residues: CASRGTSRTDTQYF. CDR3 sequence (DNA): TGTGCCAGCAGGGGGACTTCGAGAACAGATACGCAGTATTTT. This chain links TRBV7-9 with TRBJ2-3; maybe TRBD2 (6 bases). CDR3 size: 14 residues. Germline V gene sequence: CDR1 SEHNR, CDR2 FQNEAQ (reference sequence). V shed 6 bases and J shed 3 bases, with 13 bases lying between them.

The chain couples TRBV12-3 or TRBV12-4 to TRBJ2-7; D remains unclear. The V end was cut by 4 bases, the J end by 3 bases, with 4 bases between. CDR3 length: 11 residues. The CDR3 region has the DNA TGTGCCAGCAGTTCTCTCTACGAGCAGTACTTC. Translating it yields CASSSLYEQYF.

The chain uses TRBV29-1 and TRBJ1-1; D is ambiguous. CDR1 and CDR2 from the germline V gene are SQVTM and ANQGSEA. The ends were cut back, 6 bases at V and 2 bases at J, with 10 bases in the middle. The CDR3 sequence is 12 residues long. CDR3 in DNA: TGCAGCGTCACACAGCCTAACACTGAAGCTTTCTTT. This sequence encodes CSVTQPNTEAFF.

Only one count was recorded for this clone. The CDR3 protein is CASSPGNEQYF. The CDR3 DNA sequence: TGTGCCAGCAGCCCCGGGAATGAGCAGTACTTC. This chain links TRBV7-9 with TRBJ2-7, with a possible D match to TRBD2 (5 bases). Germline V gene sequence: CDR1 SEHNR, CDR2 FQNEAQ (reference sequence). The V and J ends lost 5 bases and 7 bases respectively, with 9 bases between them. The CDR3 covers 11 residues.

CDR3 sequence reads: CASSIFPRDEQFF. The CDR3 DNA follows: TGTGCCAGTAGTATCTTCCCCAGGGATGAGCAGTTCTTC. V usage is TRBV19 and J usage is TRBJ2-1, with a tentative D call TRBD1 (5 bases). The CDR3 loop spans 13 amino acids. CDR1 LNHDA and CDR2 SQIVND come from the germline V gene (reference sequence). Trimming stripped 3 bases from V and 8 bases from J, with 11 bases between.

This clone was detected once. The chain uses TRBV5-1 and TRBJ1-4, with D unclear. Germline V gene lookup returns CDR1 SGHRS and CDR2 YFSETQ. The ends were cut back, 0 bases at V and 0 bases at J, with 6 bases in the middle. CDR3 length: 15 amino acids. As DNA, the CDR3 is TGCGCCAGCAGCTTGGTGTCAGCAACTAATGAAAAACTGTTTTTT. This encodes CASSLVSATNEKLFF.

The table lists this clone with a few counts. The chain combines TRBV3-1 (or the pseudogene TRBV3-2) with TRBJ1-2, with D unresolved. V lost 1 base, J lost 2 bases, and 5 bases lay in between. The CDR3 runs to 13 residues. Looked up from germline, CDR1 is LGHDT and CDR2 is YNNKEL (reference sequence). The CDR3 here is CASSQGGNYGYTF. DNA of the CDR3: TGTGCCAGCAGCCAAGGAGGGAACTATGGCTACACCTTC.

CDR3 DNA sequence: TGTGCCAGTAGTAACGCGGGCGGTCGGATGAACACTGAAGCTTTCTTT. Protein sequence: CASSNAGGRMNTEAFF. The rearrangement links TRBV19 to TRBJ1-1; D ambiguous. V lost 4 bases and J lost 0, with 15 bases in between. This CDR3 contains 16 residues. From germline, CDR1 is LNHDA and CDR2 SQIVND (reference sequence).

The J gene is TRBJ1-2, the V gene TRBV3-1 (or the pseudogene TRBV3-2); 8 bases are a match to TRBD1. This CDR3 is built from 14 residues. V gave up 4 bases and J gave up 5 bases; unmatched junction bases: 6. Germline lookup yields CDR1 LGHDT and CDR2 YNNKEL (reference sequence). This chain's CDR3 is CASSRGDRRYGYTF. In nucleotides, the CDR3 is TGTGCCAGCAGCCGGGGGGACAGGAGATATGGCTACACCTTC.

This sequence joins TRBV30 and TRBJ1-2, with D hard to call. V was pared by 2 bases and J by 3 bases, with 16 bases between. This CDR3 has 15 amino acids. From germline, CDR1 is GTSNPN and CDR2 SVGIG (reference sequence). This chain's CDR3 is CAWSPGLRAYYGYTF. CDR3 nucleotide sequence: TGTGCCTGGAGTCCGGGTCTGCGGGCCTACTATGGCTACACCTTC.

The gene calls are TRBV4-1 and TRBJ2-1, with 9 bases that match TRBD2. Germline V gene lookup returns CDR1 MGHRA and CDR2 YSYEKL. The ends lost 3 bases at V and 0 bases at J; junction bases unmatched: 6. This CDR3 contains 17 residues. The CDR3 bases are TGCGCCAGCAGCCAGCCACCGGGACTAGCCTCCTACAATGAGCAGTTCTTC. Protein product: CASSQPPGLASYNEQFF.

The V and J genes are TRBV6-5 and TRBJ2-7; 9 bases line up with TRBD1. The CDR3 spans 15 residues. With V trimmed by 5 bases and J by 2 bases, 7 bases remained unmatched. Germline values: CDR1 MNHEY, CDR2 SVGAGI. The CDR3 DNA follows: TGTGCCAGCAGTATGACAGGGGGGGAAACCTACGAGCAGTACTTC. Translating gives CASSMTGGETYEQYF.

The chain recombines TRBV7-9 with TRBJ2-5, with D possibly being TRBD1 (6 bases). The V gene lost 1 base and the J gene lost 8 bases, with 17 bases spanning the gap. The CDR3 is made up of 15 amino acids. Looked up from germline, CDR1 is SEHNR and CDR2 is FQNEAQ (reference sequence). CDR3: CASSLVELSGDTQYF. The CDR3 DNA is TGTGCCAGCAGCTTAGTGGAGTTGTCAGGGGATACCCAGTACTTC.

The chain recombines TRBV6-5 with TRBJ2-7; D uncertain. Germline CDR1 and CDR2: MNHEY and SVGAGI. The CDR3 length is 11 residues. Trimming removed 4 bases from V and 6 bases from J, with 7 bases in between. The CDR3 DNA follows: TGTGCCAGCAGTTTCTCCCTCGAGCAGTACTTC. Translated: CASSFSLEQYF.

V and J are TRBV6-2 or TRBV6-3 and TRBJ2-1; 11 bases fit TRBD2. Germline CDR1 and CDR2: MNHEY and SVGEGT. After removal of 4 bases from V and 0 bases from J, the junction contained 5 bases not matched to a gene. This CDR3 region has 17 residues. The CDR3 sequence is CASSLPGLAGSYNEQFF. The DNA for the CDR3 is TGTGCCAGCAGTTTACCCGGACTAGCGGGCTCCTACAATGAGCAGTTCTTC.

The chain uses TRBV12-3 or TRBV12-4 and TRBJ1-2; 7 nucleotides align to TRBD1. The CDR3 is 13 amino acids. V lost 6 bases and J lost 4; bases outside the gene matches: 5. CDR3 nucleotides: TGTGCCAGCAGAGACAGGGTCTTCTATGGCTACACCTTC. Encoded protein: CASRDRVFYGYTF.

This chain joins TRBV2 and TRBJ2-6; no definite D call. This CDR3 contains 17 residues. The V end was cut by 3 bases, the J end by 3 bases, with 15 bases between. Germline V gene lookup returns CDR1 SNHLY and CDR2 FYNNEI. For the CDR3, the DNA is TGTGCCAGCAGTGACTGGCCGATCAGAGGTGGGGCCAACGTCCTGACTTTC. Translating it yields CASSDWPIRGGANVLTF.

The chain links TRBV6-5 to TRBJ2-4; 8 nucleotides align to TRBD1. V shed 8 bases, J shed 2 bases, and the junction held 5 bases outside the gene matches. Germline V lookup: CDR1 MNHEY, CDR2 SVGAGI. This CDR3 is 14 amino acids long. The CDR3 loop is CASWTGLTKNIQYF. The CDR3 DNA sequence: TGTGCCAGCTGGACAGGGTTGACCAAAAACATTCAGTACTTC.

This clone was observed once. The chain carries TRBV6-2 or TRBV6-3 and TRBJ2-7, with 8 bases identical to TRBD1. This CDR3 is 14 amino acids long. The germline gives CDR1 MNHEY, CDR2 SVGEGT. Trimming at V came to 5 bases and at J to 5 bases, leaving 8 bases not matched to a gene. CDR3 in DNA: TGTGCCAGCAGTGACGGACAGGGTTGGGACGAGCAGTACTTC. Translated: CASSDGQGWDEQYF.

The V gene is TRBV28, the J gene TRBJ2-7, with TRBD2 matching 13 bases. From germline, CDR1 is MDHEN and CDR2 SYDVKM. V shed 4 bases, J shed 4 bases, and the junction held 4 bases outside the gene matches. The CDR3 extends over 15 amino acids. The CDR3 nucleotides are TGTGCCAGCAGTTGGGGACTAGCGGGGATGTACGAGCAGTACTTC. Its translation is CASSWGLAGMYEQYF.

There are a few counts of this clone. The J gene is TRBJ2-1, the V gene TRBV27, with TRBD2 as a possible D gene (6 bases). The CDR3 extends over 12 amino acids. Per germline, CDR1 MNHEY and CDR2 SMNVEV (reference sequence). Trimming cost V 3 bases and J 9 bases, with 9 bases left between them. The CDR3 loop is CASSLRGGEQFF. CDR3 DNA sequence: TGTGCCAGCAGTTTGAGGGGAGGTGAGCAGTTCTTC.

This chain links TRBV2 with TRBJ1-2, with D possibly TRBD1 on 6 matching bases. Deletions cut 7 bases from V and 7 bases from J, with 16 bases between. Germline loops: CDR1 SNHLY, CDR2 FYNNEI. CDR3 length: 13 amino acids. The CDR3 loop is CASIVMGASGYTF. CDR3 DNA sequence: TGTGCCAGCATAGTTATGGGGGCCTCTGGCTACACCTTC.